Presented here are 5 T cell receptor beta chains from one specimen sequenced in a study of blood T cell repertoires in COVID-19. TCRdb keeps only in-frame clones here, not all; method: immunoSEQ multiplex PCR. The repertoire holds around 340,000 clones, approximately 91% seen once, with approximately 1% in the top ten. Input material: PBMCs or T cells enriched from blood (not recorded which). The receptor set was obtained from a woman aged 25-40 years who had been exposed to COVID-19.

DNA for the CDR3: TGTGCCAGCTCACCACAGGCGGGGAGGGCAGATACGCAGTATTTT. Its protein is CASSPQAGRADTQYF. The rearrangement joins TRBV18 to TRBJ2-3; TRBD2 aligns across 7 bases. The CDR3 contains 15 residues. V dropped 1 base and J dropped 4; count of bases not matched to a gene: 5. CDR1 is KGHSH, CDR2 LQKENI, per germline.

The chain combines TRBV3-1 (or the pseudogene TRBV3-2) with TRBJ2-2; D gene ambiguous. V was shortened by 3 bases and J by 8 bases, with 13 bases between the two germline ends. The germline V gene has CDR1 LGHDT and CDR2 YNNKEL (reference sequence). The CDR3 runs to 14 residues. CDR3 sequence reads: CASSQGIGYGELFF. The CDR3 DNA is TGTGCCAGCAGCCAGGGCATAGGCTATGGGGAGCTGTTTTTT.

The rearrangement joins TRBV29-1 to TRBJ1-2; weak D call: TRBD1 (6 bases). V was shortened by 3 bases and J by 7 bases, with 12 bases between the two germline ends. From germline, CDR1 is SQVTM and CDR2 ANQGSEA. The CDR3 loop spans 12 amino acids. The CDR3 DNA reads as TGCAGCGTTGAGCAGGGGTCTGGTGGCTACACCTTC. Protein product: CSVEQGSGGYTF.

The rearrangement links TRBV6-5 to TRBJ1-3, with 8 bases aligning to TRBD1. V lost 4 bases and J lost 3; bases outside the gene matches: 2. CDR3 length equals 14 residues. CDR1 is MNHEY and CDR2 is SVGAGI in the germline V gene. CDR3 sequence: CASSSGTGGNTIYF. Here the CDR3 DNA reads TGTGCCAGCAGTTCCGGGACAGGTGGAAACACCATATATTTT.

The gene calls are TRBV5-1 and TRBJ2-1; 8 nucleotides line up with TRBD2. The CDR3 runs 18 residues. Germline assignment: CDR1 SGHRS and CDR2 YFSETQ. V shed 3 bases, J shed 7 bases, and the junction held 18 bases outside the gene matches. The CDR3 DNA sequence: TGCGCCAGCAGCTCACCACAACCCCAAGGACTAGCAAGGAATGAGCAGTTCTTC. Its protein is CASSSPQPQGLARNEQFF.